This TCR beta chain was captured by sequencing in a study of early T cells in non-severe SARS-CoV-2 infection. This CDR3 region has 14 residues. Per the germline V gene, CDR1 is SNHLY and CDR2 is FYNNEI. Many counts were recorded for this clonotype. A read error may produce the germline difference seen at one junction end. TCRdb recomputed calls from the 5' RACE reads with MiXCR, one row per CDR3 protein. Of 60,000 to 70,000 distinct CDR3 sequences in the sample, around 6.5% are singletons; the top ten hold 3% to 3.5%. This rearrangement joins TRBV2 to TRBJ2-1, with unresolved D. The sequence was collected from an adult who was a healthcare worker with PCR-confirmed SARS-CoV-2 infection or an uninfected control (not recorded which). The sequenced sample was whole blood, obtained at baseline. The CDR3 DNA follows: TGTGCCAGCAGTAAAGCTAGCTCCTACAATGAGCAGTTCTTC. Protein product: CASSKASSYNEQFF.